The clone carrying this TCR beta chain was found a few times. Next came a second PCR, run for about 7 to 12 cycles, which used a sample-barcoded 5' primer along with a J-beta primer mix. A single record per CDR3 protein comes from TCRdb applying MiXCR to the 5' RACE reads. The sample has around 800,000 distinct CDR3 sequences; approximately 53% are singletons. These data are taken from a study of blood T cells in healthy people across ages. Unmatched junction bases numbered 5, after V lost 5 bases and J lost 2 bases. The CDR3 is 16 residues long. CDR1 and CDR2 (germline): ENHRY, SYGVKD. This receptor was taken from a man at least 80 years old in good health. What was sequenced was blood. The V gene is TRBV10-3, the J gene TRBJ2-1; 11 positions agree with TRBD1. The CDR3 sequence: CAISQRTGGAYNEQFF. The CDR3 DNA follows: TGTGCCATCAGTCAGAGGACAGGGGGCGCCTACAATGAGCAGTTCTTC.